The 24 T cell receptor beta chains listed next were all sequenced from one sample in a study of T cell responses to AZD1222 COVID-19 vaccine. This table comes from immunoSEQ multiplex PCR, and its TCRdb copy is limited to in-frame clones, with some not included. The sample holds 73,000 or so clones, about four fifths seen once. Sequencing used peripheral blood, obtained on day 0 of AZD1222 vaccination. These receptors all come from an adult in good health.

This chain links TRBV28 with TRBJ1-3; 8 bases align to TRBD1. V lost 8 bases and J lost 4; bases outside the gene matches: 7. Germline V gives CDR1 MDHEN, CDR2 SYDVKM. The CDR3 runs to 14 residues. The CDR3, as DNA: TGTGCCAGCGCTTTCAGGGGGCTCGGAAACACCATATATTTT. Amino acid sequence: CASAFRGLGNTIYF.

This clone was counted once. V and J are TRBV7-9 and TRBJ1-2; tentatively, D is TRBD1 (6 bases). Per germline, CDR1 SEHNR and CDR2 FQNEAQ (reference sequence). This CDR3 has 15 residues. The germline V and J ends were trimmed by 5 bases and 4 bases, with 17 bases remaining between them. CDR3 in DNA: TGTGCCAGCAGCCTAGGGGGGGCGCAAGGCTATGGCTACACCTTC. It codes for CASSLGGAQGYGYTF.

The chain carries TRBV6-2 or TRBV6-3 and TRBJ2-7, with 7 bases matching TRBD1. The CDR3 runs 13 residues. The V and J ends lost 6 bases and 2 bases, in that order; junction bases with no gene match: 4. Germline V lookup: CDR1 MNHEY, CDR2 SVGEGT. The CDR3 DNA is TGTGCCAGCAGCCCCGGGACAGCCTACGAGCAGTACTTC. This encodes CASSPGTAYEQYF.

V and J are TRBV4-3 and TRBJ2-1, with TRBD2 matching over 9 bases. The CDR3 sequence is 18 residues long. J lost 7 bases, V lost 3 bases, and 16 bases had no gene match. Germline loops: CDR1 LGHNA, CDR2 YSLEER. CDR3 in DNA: TGCGCCAGCAGCCAGGATACCGCGGGCGGGGGGGCCAGGAATGAGCAGTTCTTC. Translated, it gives CASSQDTAGGGARNEQFF.

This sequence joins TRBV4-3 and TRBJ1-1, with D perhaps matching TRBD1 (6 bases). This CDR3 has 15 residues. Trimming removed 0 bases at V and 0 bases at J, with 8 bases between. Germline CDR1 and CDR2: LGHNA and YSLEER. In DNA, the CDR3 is TGCGCCAGCAGCCAAGACTACAGGGTGAACACTGAAGCTTTCTTT. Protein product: CASSQDYRVNTEAFF.

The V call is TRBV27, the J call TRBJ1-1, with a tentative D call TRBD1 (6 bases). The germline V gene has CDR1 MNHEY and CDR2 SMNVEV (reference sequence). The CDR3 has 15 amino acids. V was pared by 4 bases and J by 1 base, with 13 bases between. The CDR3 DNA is TGTGCCAGCAGTTCGGACAGATGGGGGAACACTGAAGCTTTCTTT. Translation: CASSSDRWGNTEAFF.

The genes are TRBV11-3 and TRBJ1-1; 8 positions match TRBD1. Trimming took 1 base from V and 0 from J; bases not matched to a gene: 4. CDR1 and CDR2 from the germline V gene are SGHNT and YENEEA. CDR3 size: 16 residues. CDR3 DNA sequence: TGTGCCAGCAGCTTAGGGGACAGGATCTTGAACACTGAAGCTTTCTTT. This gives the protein CASSLGDRILNTEAFF.

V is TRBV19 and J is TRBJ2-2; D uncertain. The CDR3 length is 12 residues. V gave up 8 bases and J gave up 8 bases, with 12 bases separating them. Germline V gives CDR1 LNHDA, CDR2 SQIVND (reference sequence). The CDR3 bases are TGTGCCAGTGGCTTAATCTCTGGGGAGCTGTTTTTT. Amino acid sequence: CASGLISGELFF.

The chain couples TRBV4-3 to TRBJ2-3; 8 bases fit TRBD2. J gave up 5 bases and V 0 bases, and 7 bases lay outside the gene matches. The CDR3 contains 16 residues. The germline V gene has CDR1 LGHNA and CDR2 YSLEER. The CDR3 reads CASSQERSGGIDTQYF. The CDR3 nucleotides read TGCGCCAGCAGCCAAGAGCGCAGCGGGGGAATAGATACGCAGTATTTT.

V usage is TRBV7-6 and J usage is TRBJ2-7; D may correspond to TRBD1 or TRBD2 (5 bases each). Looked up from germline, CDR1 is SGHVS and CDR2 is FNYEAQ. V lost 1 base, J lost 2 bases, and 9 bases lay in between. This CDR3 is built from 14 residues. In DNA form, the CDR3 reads TGTGCCAGCAGCTTAGGGGACGCCGCCTACGAGCAGTACTTC. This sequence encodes CASSLGDAAYEQYF.

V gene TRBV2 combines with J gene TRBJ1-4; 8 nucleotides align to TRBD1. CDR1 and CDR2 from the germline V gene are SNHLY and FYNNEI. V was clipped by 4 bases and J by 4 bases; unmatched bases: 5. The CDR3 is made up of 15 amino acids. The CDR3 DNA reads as TGTGCCAGCAGTGCCGACAGGGGTGGTAATGAAAAACTGTTTTTT. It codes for CASSADRGGNEKLFF. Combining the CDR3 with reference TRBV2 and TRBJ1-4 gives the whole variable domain EPEVTQTPSHQVTQMGQEVILRCVPISNHLYFYWYRQILGQKVEFLVSFYNNEISEKSEIFDDQFSVERPDGSNFTLKIRSTKLEDSAMYFCASSADRGGNEKLFFGSGTQLSVL.

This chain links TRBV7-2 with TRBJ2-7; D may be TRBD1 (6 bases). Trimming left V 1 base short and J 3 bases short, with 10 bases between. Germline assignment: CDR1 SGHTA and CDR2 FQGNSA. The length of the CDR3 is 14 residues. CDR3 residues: CASSLGGLDYEQYF. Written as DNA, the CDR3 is TGTGCCAGCAGCTTAGGGGGGCTTGACTACGAGCAGTACTTC.

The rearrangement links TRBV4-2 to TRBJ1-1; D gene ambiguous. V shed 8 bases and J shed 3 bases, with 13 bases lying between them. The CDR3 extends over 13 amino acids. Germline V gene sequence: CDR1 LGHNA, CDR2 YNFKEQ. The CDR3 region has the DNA TGTGCCAGCGGGTGGAGAATGGACACTGAAGCTTTCTTT. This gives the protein CASGWRMDTEAFF.

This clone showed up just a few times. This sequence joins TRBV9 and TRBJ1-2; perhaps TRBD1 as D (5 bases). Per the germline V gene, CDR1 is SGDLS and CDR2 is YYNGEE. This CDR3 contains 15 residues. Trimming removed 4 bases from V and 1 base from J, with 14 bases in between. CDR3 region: CASSITGGFNYGYTF. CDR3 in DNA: TGTGCCAGCAGCATAACTGGGGGTTTTAACTATGGCTACACCTTC.

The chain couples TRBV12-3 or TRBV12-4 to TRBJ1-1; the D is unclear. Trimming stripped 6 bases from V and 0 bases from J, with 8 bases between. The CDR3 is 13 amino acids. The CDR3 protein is CASRLQVNTEAFF. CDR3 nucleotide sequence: TGTGCCAGCAGGTTACAAGTGAACACTGAAGCTTTCTTT.

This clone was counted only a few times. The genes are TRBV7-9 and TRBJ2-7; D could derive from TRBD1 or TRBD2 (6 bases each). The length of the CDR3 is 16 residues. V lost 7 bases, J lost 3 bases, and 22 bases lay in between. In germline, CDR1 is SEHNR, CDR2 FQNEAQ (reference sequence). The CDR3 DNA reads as TGTGCCAGCACCCTGGGTCCGGGGGCATCAAGCTACGAGCAGTACTTC. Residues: CASTLGPGASSYEQYF.

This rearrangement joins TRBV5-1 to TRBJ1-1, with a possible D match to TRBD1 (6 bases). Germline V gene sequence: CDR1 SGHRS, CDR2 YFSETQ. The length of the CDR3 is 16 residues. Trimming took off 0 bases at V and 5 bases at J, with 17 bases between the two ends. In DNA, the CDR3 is TGCGCCAGCAGCTTGGCGGGACACCTTATGGGGACTGAAGCTTTCTTT. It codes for CASSLAGHLMGTEAFF.

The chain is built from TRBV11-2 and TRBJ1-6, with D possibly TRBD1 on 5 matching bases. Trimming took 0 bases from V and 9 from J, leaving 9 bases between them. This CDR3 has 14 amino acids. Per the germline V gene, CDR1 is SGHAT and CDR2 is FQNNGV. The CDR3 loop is CASSLDRGTSPLHF. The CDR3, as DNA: TGTGCCAGCAGCTTAGATCGGGGGACTTCACCCCTCCACTTT.

The CDR3 is CASSQEWGAQPQHF. For the CDR3, the DNA is TGCGCCAGCAGCCAAGAATGGGGGGCTCAGCCCCAGCATTTT. V gene TRBV4-1 combines with J gene TRBJ1-5; D is perhaps TRBD1 (6 bases). CDR1 and CDR2 from the germline V gene are MGHRA and YSYEKL. V was cut by 0 bases and J by 6 bases, with 9 bases left in between. There are 14 residues in the CDR3.

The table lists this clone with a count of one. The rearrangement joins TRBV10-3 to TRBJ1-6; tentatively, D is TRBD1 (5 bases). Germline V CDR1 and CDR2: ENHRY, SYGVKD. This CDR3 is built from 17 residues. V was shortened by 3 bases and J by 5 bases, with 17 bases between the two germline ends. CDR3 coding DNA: TGTGCCATCAGTGACCCCCGTTCGGCAGGGAATAATTCACCCCTCCACTTT. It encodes CAISDPRSAGNNSPLHF.

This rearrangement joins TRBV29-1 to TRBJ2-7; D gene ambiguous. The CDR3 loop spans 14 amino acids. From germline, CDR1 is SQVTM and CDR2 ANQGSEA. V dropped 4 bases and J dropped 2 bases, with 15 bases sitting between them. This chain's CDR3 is CSVGARKPPYEQYF. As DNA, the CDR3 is TGCAGCGTTGGGGCCAGGAAGCCTCCCTACGAGCAGTACTTC.

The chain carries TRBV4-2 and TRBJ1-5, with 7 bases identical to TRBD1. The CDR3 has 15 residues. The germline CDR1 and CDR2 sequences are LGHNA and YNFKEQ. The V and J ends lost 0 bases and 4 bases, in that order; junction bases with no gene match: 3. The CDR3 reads CASSQDRGANQPQHF. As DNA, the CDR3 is TGTGCCAGCAGCCAAGACAGGGGGGCTAATCAGCCCCAGCATTTT.

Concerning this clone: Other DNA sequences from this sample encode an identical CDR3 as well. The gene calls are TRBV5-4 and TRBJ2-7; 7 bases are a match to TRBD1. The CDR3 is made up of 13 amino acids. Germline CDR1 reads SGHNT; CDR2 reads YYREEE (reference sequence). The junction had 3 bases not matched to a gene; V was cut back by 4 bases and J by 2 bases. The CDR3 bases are TGTGCCAGCAGCAGGGACAGCACCTACGAGCAGTACTTC. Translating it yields CASSRDSTYEQYF.

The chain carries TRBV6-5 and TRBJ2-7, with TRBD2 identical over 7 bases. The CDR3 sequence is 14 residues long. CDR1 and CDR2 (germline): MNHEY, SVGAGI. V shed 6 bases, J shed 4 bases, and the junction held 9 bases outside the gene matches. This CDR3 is CASRAGTGGYEQYF. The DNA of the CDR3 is TGTGCCAGCAGAGCCGGGACGGGAGGATACGAGCAGTACTTC.